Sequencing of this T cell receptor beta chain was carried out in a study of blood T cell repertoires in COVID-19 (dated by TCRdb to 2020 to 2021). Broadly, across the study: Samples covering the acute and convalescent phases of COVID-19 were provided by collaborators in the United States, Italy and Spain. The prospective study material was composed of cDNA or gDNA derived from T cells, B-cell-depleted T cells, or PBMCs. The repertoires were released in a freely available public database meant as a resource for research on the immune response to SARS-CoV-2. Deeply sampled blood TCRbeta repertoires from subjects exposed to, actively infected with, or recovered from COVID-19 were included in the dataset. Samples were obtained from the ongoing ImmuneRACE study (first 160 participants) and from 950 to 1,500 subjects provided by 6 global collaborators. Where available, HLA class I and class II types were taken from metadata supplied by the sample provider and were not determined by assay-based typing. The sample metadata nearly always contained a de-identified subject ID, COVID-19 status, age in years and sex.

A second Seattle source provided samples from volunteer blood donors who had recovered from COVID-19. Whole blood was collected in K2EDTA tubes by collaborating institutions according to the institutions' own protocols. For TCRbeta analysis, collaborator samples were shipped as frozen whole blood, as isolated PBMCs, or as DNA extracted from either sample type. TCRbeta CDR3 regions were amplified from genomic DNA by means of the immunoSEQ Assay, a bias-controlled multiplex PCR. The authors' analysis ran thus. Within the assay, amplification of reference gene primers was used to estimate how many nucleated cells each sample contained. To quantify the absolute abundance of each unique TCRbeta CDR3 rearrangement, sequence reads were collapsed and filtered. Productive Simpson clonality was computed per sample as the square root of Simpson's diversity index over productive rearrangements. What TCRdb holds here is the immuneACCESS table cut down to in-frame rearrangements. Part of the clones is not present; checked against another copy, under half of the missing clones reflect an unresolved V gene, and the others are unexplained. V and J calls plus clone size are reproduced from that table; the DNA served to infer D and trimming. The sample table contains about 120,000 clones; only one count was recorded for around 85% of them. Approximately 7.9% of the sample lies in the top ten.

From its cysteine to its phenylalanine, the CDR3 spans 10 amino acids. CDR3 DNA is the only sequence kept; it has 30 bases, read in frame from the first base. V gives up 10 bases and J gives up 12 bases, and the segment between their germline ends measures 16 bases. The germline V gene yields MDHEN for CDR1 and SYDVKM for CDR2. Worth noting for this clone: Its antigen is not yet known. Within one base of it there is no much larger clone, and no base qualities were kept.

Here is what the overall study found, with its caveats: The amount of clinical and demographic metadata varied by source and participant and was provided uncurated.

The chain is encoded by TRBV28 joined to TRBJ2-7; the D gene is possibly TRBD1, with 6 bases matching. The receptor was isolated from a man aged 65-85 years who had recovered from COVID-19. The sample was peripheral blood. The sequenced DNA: TGTGCCATCTCGGGACACGACGTGTACTTC. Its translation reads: CAISGHDVYF.